This section outlines one T cell receptor (beta chain) sequence together with its context. Its antigen remains unidentified. No base qualities exist here, and no much larger clone lies one base off it. The sample originates from a study of T-cell memory formation after mild COVID-19 (dated by TCRdb to about 2021). Looking at the study overall: TCR sequence clusters from the two donors were found to be largely donor specific. The cohort comprised two young, previously healthy adult volunteers, one female and one male. T-cell clones expanding and contracting after mild COVID-19 in two donors were tracked by longitudinal TCRalpha and TCRbeta repertoire sequencing. Study-wide findings and limitations: The study covered only a couple of mild cases, and larger cohorts including severe cases with pre-infection samples were considered necessary. From day 15 to 85, contracting clones showed balanced CD4/CD8 phenotypes, whereas a second wave of clones that expanded from day 15 to 37 leaned towards CD4+. Contracting CD4+ clones were located mainly in the CM and EM memory subsets, whereas CD8+ clones were found to be enriched in EMRA. The detection of some responding clones in pre-infection memory suggests that pre-existing cross-reactive memory T cells joined the SARS-CoV-2 response. Whether the second-wave clones peaking on day 37 were SARS-CoV-2 specific was not confirmed.

TCRdb records Illumina NovaSeq 6000 as the sequencer. TCRalpha and TCRbeta cDNA libraries were built by 5'RACE with constant-segment primers, adding sample barcodes and unique molecular identifiers. Trizol reagent was used to extract RNA from every sample. Library amplification was performed in two PCR steps, and a second sample barcode and Illumina TruSeq adapters were introduced in the second step. Libraries were sequenced on an Illumina NovaSeq with 2 x 150 bp paired-end reads. The paper's processing steps were these. With migec v1.2.7, reads were demultiplexed and then collapsed into UMI-guided consensus sequences. Using mixcr v2.1.11, the UMI consensuses were aligned to TRA and TRB V and J templates and assembled into clonotypes. Expanded or contracted clonotypes were those called significant by both edgeR and NoisET, with noise models trained on biological replicates. For edgeR calls, the thresholds were a false discovery rate-adjusted p below 0.01 and a log2 fold-change of 1. As an exploratory analysis of dynamics, max-normalized trajectories of the 1000 most abundant clonotypes were examined by PCA with hierarchical clustering. Each responding clone was given a CD4 or CD8 phenotype based on the CD4+ and CD8+ repertoires, which had been sequenced separately. TCRdb reworked the public reads: Q25 trimming with fastp, MiXCR clone assembly, productive beta chains retained. Each CDR3 protein appears once, grouped with its most common genes and DNA. TCRdb's processing, not the authors' own work, is the source of the V and J calls. This sample gives around 450,000 distinct CDR3 sequences in total; approximately 20% of them show up just once. Jointly, the top ten make up approximately 8.4% of the sample.

Ficoll-Paque density gradient centrifugation was the method used to isolate PBMCs. The sequence was obtained from an adult woman who had mild COVID-19 (a few samples of this study predate the infection). The sample titles of this study are shuffled in the database, so cell type and time point are left out; the donor was told from shared clones. The sample taken for sequencing was PBMCs or a T cell subset sorted from them (not recorded which).

The nucleotides are TGTGCCAGCAGCTCCCACCGGATGGCGAAGGATGGCTACACCTTC. It translates to CASSSHRMAKDGYTF. This chain joins TRBV7-9 to TRBJ1-2, with the D segment identity uncertain. V loses 4 bases of germline sequence and J loses 6 bases, and the interval between the two ends is 18 bases. For CDR1 and CDR2, the germline V gene (reference sequence) lists SEHNR and FQNEAQ. The CDR3 holds 15 amino acids from the cysteine to the phenylalanine. Left in the record is the CDR3 DNA by itself, 45 bases read in frame from the first base.